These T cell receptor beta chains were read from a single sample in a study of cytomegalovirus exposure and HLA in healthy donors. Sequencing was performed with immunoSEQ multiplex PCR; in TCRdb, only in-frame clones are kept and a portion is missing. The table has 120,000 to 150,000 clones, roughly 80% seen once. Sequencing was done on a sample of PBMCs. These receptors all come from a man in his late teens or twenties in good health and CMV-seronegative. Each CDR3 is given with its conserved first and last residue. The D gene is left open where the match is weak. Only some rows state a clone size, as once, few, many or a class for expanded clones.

CDR3nt: TGCAGTCTCTTGGCGACAGGGCCCCGTCAGACCCAGTACTTC
CDR3aa: CSLLATGPRQTQYF
v_gene: TRBV29-1
abundance: few
j_gene: TRBJ2-5
d_gene: TRBD1

CDR3nt: TGTGCCAGTACCACCTCGGGGCAGGGGATCGGTCAGCCCCAGCATTTT
CDR3aa: CASTTSGQGIGQPQHF
v_gene: TRBV19
abundance: .
j_gene: TRBJ1-5
d_gene: .

CDR3nt: TGTGCCAGCAGTGGGGTCGGAGCCTACAATGAGCAGTTCTTC
CDR3aa: CASSGVGAYNEQFF
v_gene: TRBV2
abundance: .
j_gene: TRBJ2-1
d_gene: .

CDR3nt: TGTGCCAGCAGTGAAAAACAGGCAAATAATTCACCCCTCCACTTT
CDR3aa: CASSEKQANNSPLHF
v_gene: TRBV6-1
abundance: .
j_gene: TRBJ1-6
d_gene: .

CDR3nt: TGTTCCAGCATGAACAATAATTCACCCCTCCACTTT
CDR3aa: CSSMNNNSPLHF
v_gene: TRBV7-9
abundance: .
j_gene: TRBJ1-6
d_gene: .

CDR3nt: TGTGCCAGCAGTACTGACAGGGGGGCTTCTGAAGCTTTCTTT
CDR3aa: CASSTDRGASEAFF
v_gene: TRBV13
abundance: few
j_gene: TRBJ1-1
d_gene: TRBD1

CDR3nt: TGTGCCAGCAGCTTGGCCAGGCAGAGAGAGACCCAGTACTTC
CDR3aa: CASSLARQRETQYF
v_gene: TRBV5-4
abundance: many
j_gene: TRBJ2-5
d_gene: .

CDR3nt: TGTGCCAGCAGTCACTACGGGGGGAGGGAGGGCTATGGCTACACCTTC
CDR3aa: CASSHYGGREGYGYTF
v_gene: TRBV27
abundance: .
j_gene: TRBJ1-2
d_gene: .

CDR3nt: TGTGCCAGCAGTTATGACAGGGGGATGCAGCCCCAGCATTTT
CDR3aa: CASSYDRGMQPQHF
v_gene: TRBV6-5
abundance: few
j_gene: TRBJ1-5
d_gene: TRBD1

CDR3nt: TGTGCCTGGAGTGTACGACGGGGCTCTGGAAACACCATATATTTT
CDR3aa: CAWSVRRGSGNTIYF
v_gene: TRBV30
abundance: .
j_gene: TRBJ1-3
d_gene: .

CDR3nt: TGTGCCAGCAGTCCGGGAGGGGCAGCGGGGGTTCTCAATGAGCAGTTCTTC
CDR3aa: CASSPGGAAGVLNEQFF
v_gene: TRBV5-4
abundance: .
j_gene: TRBJ2-1
d_gene: TRBD2

CDR3nt: TGTGCCAGCAGCTTAGAGGGGTCGAACACTGAAGCTTTCTTT
CDR3aa: CASSLEGSNTEAFF
v_gene: TRBV7-9
abundance: .
j_gene: TRBJ1-1
d_gene: .

CDR3nt: TGTGCCAGCAGCTCGATCTCGGGACAGGGAGGCTATGGCTACACCTTC
CDR3aa: CASSSISGQGGYGYTF
v_gene: TRBV7-9
abundance: .
j_gene: TRBJ1-2
d_gene: TRBD1

CDR3nt: TGTGCCAGCAGCTCGGGACAGGGAGGTTTATGGGCTGAAGCTTTCTTT
CDR3aa: CASSSGQGGLWAEAFF
v_gene: TRBV5-8
abundance: .
j_gene: TRBJ1-1
d_gene: TRBD1

CDR3nt: TGTGCCAGCAGCCAAGATTCGGGGACAGGGGGTGTAAAGACCCAGTACTTC
CDR3aa: CASSQDSGTGGVKTQYF
v_gene: TRBV4-2
abundance: .
j_gene: TRBJ2-5
d_gene: TRBD1